The entry below describes one T cell receptor (beta chain). Its antigen is not identified. The data are from a study of T cell responses to AZD1222 COVID-19 vaccine. Repertoires were generated with immunoSEQ multiplex PCR, while TCRdb's copy carries only in-frame clones and drops some. Among 100,000 to 120,000 clones, under 95% were seen once, and the ten largest hold roughly 7.8%. General study points: As reported, nearly half of all spike-specific TCRs target variant regions that are unmutated.

CDR1 and CDR2 from the germline V gene are MNHEY and SVGAGI. Deletions cut 8 bases from V and 1 base from J, with 8 bases between. CDR3 length: 12 amino acids. The genes are TRBV6-5 and TRBJ1-1; D remains ambiguous. The starting material was peripheral blood, obtained on day 0 of AZD1222 vaccination. This clonotype originated in an adult in good health. The CDR3 reads CASATRNTEAFF. CDR3 coding DNA: TGTGCCAGCGCAACTAGGAACACTGAAGCTTTCTTT.